Presented here are 17 T cell receptor beta chains from one specimen sequenced in a study of CD8 T cells in Susac syndrome. The RNA input was 0.5 to 1 ug, and it was reverse transcribed with random hexamers. TCRdb redid the calling of the immunoSEQ multiplex PCR reads with MiXCR, one entry per CDR3 protein. The sample shows about 120,000 distinct CDR3 sequences, approximately 94% of them seen only once. The sequencing sample was made of CD4+ T cells from PBMCs. The source of these receptors is a human donor with multiple sclerosis.

The chain carries TRBV7-2 and TRBJ2-7; no reliable D call. With 5 bases removed from V and 4 bases from J, the gap between germline ends came to 12 bases. This CDR3 comprises 13 residues. Germline CDR1 reads SGHTA; CDR2 reads FQGNSA. The CDR3 DNA sequence: TGTGCCAGCAGCCGGACCATAACGTACGAGCAGTACTTC. Translating it yields CASSRTITYEQYF.

CDR3 bases: TGTGCCAGCAGTGATCAGGACAGAGAAGCTTTCTTT. Its protein is CASSDQDREAFF. This rearrangement joins TRBV2 to TRBJ1-1; possible D gene TRBD1, 6 bases. Trimming shortened V by 3 bases and J by 8 bases, and 10 bases separated the two germline ends. The germline gives CDR1 SNHLY, CDR2 FYNNEI. The CDR3 length is 12 residues.

This clonotype was seen a single time. The rearrangement joins TRBV10-2 to TRBJ2-1; no reliable D call. The CDR3 length is 12 residues. Germline lookup yields CDR1 WSHSY and CDR2 SAAADI. Trimming took off 0 bases at V and 10 bases at J, with 7 bases between the two ends. In DNA, the CDR3 is TGCGCCAGCAGTGAGTCGACTGGAGAGCAGTTCTTC. Its protein is CASSESTGEQFF.

This chain joins TRBV6-4 and TRBJ2-7; a weak D match, TRBD1 (5 bases). Trimming removed 3 bases from V and 5 bases from J, with 5 bases in between. Germline V gene data show CDR1 as MRHNA and CDR2 as SNTAGT. This CDR3 is built from 11 residues. The CDR3 bases are TGTGCCAGCAGTGAAGGGGACGAGCAGTACTTC. It codes for CASSEGDEQYF.

The chain joins TRBV5-1 to TRBJ2-7; 8 nucleotides match TRBD2. V shed 2 bases and J 3 bases; nucleotides not matched to a gene: 22. The CDR3 length is 20 residues. Germline assignment: CDR1 SGHRS and CDR2 YFSETQ. CDR3 region: CASSFLPPGQSGGTYYEQYF. CDR3 sequence (DNA): TGCGCCAGCAGCTTCCTCCCCCCCGGCCAAAGCGGGGGCACTTACTACGAGCAGTACTTC.

The gene calls are TRBV12-3 or TRBV12-4 and TRBJ2-7; 7 nucleotides align to TRBD1. The V gene end was trimmed by 5 bases and the J gene end by 1 base; junction bases not matched to a gene: 11. This CDR3 region has 16 residues. CDR3 protein: CASSGSGGIGSYEQYF. CDR3 DNA sequence: TGTGCCAGCAGTGGATCAGGGGGTATCGGGTCCTACGAGCAGTACTTC.

The chain links TRBV25-1 to TRBJ2-4, with 8 bases lining up with TRBD1. V shed 3 bases, J shed 7 bases, and the junction held 2 bases outside the gene matches. The CDR3 covers 13 residues. In germline, CDR1 is MGHDK, CDR2 SYGVNS. The CDR3 DNA reads as TGTGCCAGCAGTGAGACAGGGGTTAACATTCAGTACTTC. The encoded protein is CASSETGVNIQYF.

The chain employs TRBV11-3 and TRBJ2-1, with D unresolved. V gave up 4 bases and J gave up 5 bases, with 15 bases separating them. The CDR3 sequence is 15 residues long. CDR1 is SGHNT, CDR2 YENEEA, per germline. CDR3 region: CASSSSPTAHNEQFF. CDR3 nucleotide sequence: TGTGCCAGCAGCTCAAGCCCGACGGCCCACAATGAGCAGTTCTTC.

This chain links TRBV4-3 with TRBJ2-5; D may correspond to TRBD1 or TRBD2 (6 bases each). The CDR3 runs to 17 residues. CDR1 and CDR2 from the germline V gene are LGHNA and YSLEER. Trimming cost V 0 bases and J 4 bases, with 18 bases left between them. The CDR3 region has the DNA TGCGCCAGCAGCCAAGAATGGGACAAGGGGGGTGGAGAGACCCAGTACTTC. Its translation: CASSQEWDKGGGETQYF.

This chain connects TRBV29-1 to TRBJ1-3; D uncertain. V shed 6 bases and J shed 1 base, with 10 bases lying between them. CDR1 is SQVTM and CDR2 is ANQGSEA in the germline V gene. The CDR3 contains 13 residues. For the CDR3, the DNA is TGCAGCGTCACCCTAAATTCTGGAAACACCATATATTTT. Its protein is CSVTLNSGNTIYF.

This chain links TRBV7-8 with TRBJ1-6; D unresolved. V was trimmed by 5 bases and J by 7 bases, leaving 6 bases between them. Germline values: CDR1 SGHVS, CDR2 FQNEAQ. CDR3 length: 12 residues. The CDR3 bases are TGTGCCAGCAGCAGACCAAATTCACCCCTCCACTTT. Its protein product is CASSRPNSPLHF.

The genes are TRBV2 and TRBJ1-2; D unresolved. This CDR3 has 16 residues. Germline values: CDR1 SNHLY, CDR2 FYNNEI. Trimming removed 6 bases at V and 4 bases at J, with 21 bases between. CDR3 DNA: TGTGCCAGCAGCGAGACGTCCGGCCCTTTGGTCTATGGCTACACCTTC. The encoded protein is CASSETSGPLVYGYTF.

A single count supports this clonotype. The chain combines TRBV20-1 with TRBJ2-1, with D perhaps TRBD2 (5 bases). The CDR3 spans 13 residues. Germline CDR1 is DFQATT and CDR2 is SNEGSKA (reference sequence). The ends were cut back, 5 bases at V and 5 bases at J, with 13 bases in the middle. In DNA form, the CDR3 reads TGCAGTGCTGGCTTGCGGGTAGACAATGAGCAGTTCTTC. Amino acid sequence: CSAGLRVDNEQFF.

This chain joins TRBV18 and TRBJ1-3, with no clear D. Germline V lookup: CDR1 KGHSH, CDR2 LQKENI. This CDR3 is built from 16 residues. Trimming left V 6 bases short and J 0 bases short, with 15 bases between. This CDR3 is CASSPGMAISGNTIYF. The CDR3 bases are TGTGCCAGCTCCCCGGGGATGGCCATCTCTGGAAACACCATATATTTT. The full variable domain, with the rest looked up from reference TRBV18 and TRBJ1-3, is NAGVMQNPRHLVRRRGQEARLRCSPMKGHSHVYWYRQLPEEGLKFMVYLQKENIIDESGMPKERFSAEFPKEGPSILRIQQVVRGDSAAYFCASSPGMAISGNTIYFGEGSWLTVV.

The chain combines TRBV7-9 with TRBJ2-7; TRBD2 matches 7 bases. Germline V lookup: CDR1 SEHNR, CDR2 FQNEAQ (reference sequence). This CDR3 spans 17 amino acids. V lost 5 bases and J lost 5; bases outside the gene matches: 18. As DNA, the CDR3 is TGTGCCAGCAGCCGTTACCCAAGCGGGGAGAGAAACGACGAGCAGTACTTC. It encodes CASSRYPSGERNDEQYF.

This clonotype was seen a single time. The rearrangement uses TRBV12-3 or TRBV12-4 and TRBJ1-1; no definite D call. The V end was cut by 3 bases, the J end by 3 bases, with 8 bases between. The CDR3 totals 13 residues. The CDR3, as DNA: TGTGCCAGCAGTTTTGACACTTACACTGAAGCTTTCTTT. This gives the protein CASSFDTYTEAFF.

The chain has TRBV25-1 and TRBJ2-7; D is undetermined. Germline CDR1 MGHDK, CDR2 SYGVNS. This CDR3 is built from 13 residues. Trimming took 1 base from V and 7 from J, leaving 11 bases between them. Here the CDR3 DNA reads TGTGCCAGCAGTGAATTGGGAATCGGGGAGCAGTACTTC. It translates to CASSELGIGEQYF.